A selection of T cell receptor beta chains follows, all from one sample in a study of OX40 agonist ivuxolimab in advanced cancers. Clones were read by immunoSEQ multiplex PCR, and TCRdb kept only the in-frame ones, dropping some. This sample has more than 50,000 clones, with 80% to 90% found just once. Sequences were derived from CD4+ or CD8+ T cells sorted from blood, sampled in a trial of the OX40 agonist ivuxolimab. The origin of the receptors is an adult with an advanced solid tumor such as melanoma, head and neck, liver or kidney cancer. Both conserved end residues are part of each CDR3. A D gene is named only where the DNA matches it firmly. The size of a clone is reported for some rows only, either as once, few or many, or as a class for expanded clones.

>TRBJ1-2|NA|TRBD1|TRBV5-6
TGTGCCAGCAGCCAAGGACAGGGGCGATATGGCTACACCTTC
CASSQGQGRYGYTF
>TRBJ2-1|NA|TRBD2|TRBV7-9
TGTGCCAGCGCTAGCGGGGCCTACAATGAGCAGTTCTTC
CASASGAYNEQFF
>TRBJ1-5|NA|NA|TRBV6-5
TGTGCCAGCAAGGGTGGGCCTGAAATATCTCAGCCCCAGCATTTT
CASKGGPEISQPQHF
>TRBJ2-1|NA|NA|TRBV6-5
TGTGCCAGCAGTTACCTCCGGGGTGAGCAGTTCTTC
CASSYLRGEQFF
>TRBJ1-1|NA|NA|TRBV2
TGTGCCAGCAGTACCCAGGGATTGAACACTGAAGCTTTCTTT
CASSTQGLNTEAFF
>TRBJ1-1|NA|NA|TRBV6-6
TGTGCCAGCAGCCTCGGGCCTATGAACACTGAAGCTTTCTTT
CASSLGPMNTEAFF
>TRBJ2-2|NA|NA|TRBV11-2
TGTGCCAGCAGCTTATTGTTCGCGAACACCGGGGAGCTGTTTTTT
CASSLLFANTGELFF
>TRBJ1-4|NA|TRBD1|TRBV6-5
TGTGCCAGCAGCCAAGGGACAGTTTATGAAAAACTGTTTTTT
CASSQGTVYEKLFF
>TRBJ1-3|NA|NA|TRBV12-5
TGTGCTAGTGGTTTGGACAGGGTCTCTGGAAACACCATATATTTT
CASGLDRVSGNTIYF
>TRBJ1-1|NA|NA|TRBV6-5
TGTGCCAGCAGTTACTCCGGGGGCGTCACTGAAGCTTTCTTT
CASSYSGGVTEAFF
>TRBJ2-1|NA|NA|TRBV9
TGTGCCAGCGCCAAGGACAGACCCTCCTACAATGAGCAGTTCTTC
CASAKDRPSYNEQFF
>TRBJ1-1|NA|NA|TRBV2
TGTGCCAGCAGGGAAAGCCCCGGGACATATTTTGAAGCTTTCTTT
CASRESPGTYFEAFF
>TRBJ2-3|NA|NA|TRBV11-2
TGTGCCAGCAGCTTCCAGGGAAGGATTTACACAGATACGCAGTATTTT
CASSFQGRIYTDTQYF
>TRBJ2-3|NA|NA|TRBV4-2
TGTGCCAGCAGCCAAGAGTGGGGGAGGGATACGCAGTATTTT
CASSQEWGRDTQYF
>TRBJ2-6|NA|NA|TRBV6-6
TGTGCCAGCAGAGTGGGGGGCTCTGGGGCCAACGTCCTGACTTTC
CASRVGGSGANVLTF
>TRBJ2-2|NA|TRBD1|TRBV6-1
TGTGCCAGCAGTCCATTAACAGGGGGTTCAGGGGAGCTGTTTTTT
CASSPLTGGSGELFF
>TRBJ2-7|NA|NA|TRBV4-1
TGCGCCAGCAGCCAACCGTCTTTCTACGAGCAGTACTTC
CASSQPSFYEQYF
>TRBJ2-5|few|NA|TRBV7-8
TGTGCCAGCAGCTTAGCACAAGAGACCCAGTACTTC
CASSLAQETQYF
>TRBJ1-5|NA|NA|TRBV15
TGTGCCACCAGCAGAGAGGGGGGATATCAGCCCCAGCATTTT
CATSREGGYQPQHF
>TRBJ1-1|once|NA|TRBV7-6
TGTGCCAGCAGCCCCAGTTTGGGGTCTGAAGCTTTCTTT
CASSPSLGSEAFF
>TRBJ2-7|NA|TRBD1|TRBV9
TGTGCCAGCAGCGATGGCAGTTTCGGGACAGAACAATACGAGCAGTACTTC
CASSDGSFGTEQYEQYF
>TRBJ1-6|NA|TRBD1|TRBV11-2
TGTGCCAGCAGCGTAGACAGGGGGCCTAATTCACCCCTCCACTTT
CASSVDRGPNSPLHF
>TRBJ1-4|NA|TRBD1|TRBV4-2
TGTGCCAGCAGCCCCGACAGGGCCGGCCAAACTACTAATGAAAAACTGTTTTTT
CASSPDRAGQTTNEKLFF
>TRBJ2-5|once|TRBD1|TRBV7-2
TGTGCCAGCAGCTACAGGGGGCGAGAGACCCAGTACTTC
CASSYRGRETQYF
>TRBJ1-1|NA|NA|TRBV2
TGTGCCAGCAGTGAAATACCCCAGAACACTGAAGCTTTCTTT
CASSEIPQNTEAFF
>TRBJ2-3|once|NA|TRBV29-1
TGCAGCGTTGAAGATTATGTGGTCCCCGATACGCAGTATTTT
CSVEDYVVPDTQYF
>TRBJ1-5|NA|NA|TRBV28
TGTGCCAGCAGTTTGTCAGGGAGCAATCAGCCCCAGCATTTT
CASSLSGSNQPQHF
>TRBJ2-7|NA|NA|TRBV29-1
TGCAGCGTTGCATCGCCAGGAAGTCCCTACGAGCAGTACTTC
CSVASPGSPYEQYF
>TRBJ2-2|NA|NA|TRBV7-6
TGTGCCAGCAGCTCTGGGGATTCGAGCGGGGAGCTGTTTTTT
CASSSGDSSGELFF
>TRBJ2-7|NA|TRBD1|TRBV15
TGTGCCACCAGCAGAGCTGGCCAGGGGGCGGGCGAGCAGTACTTC
CATSRAGQGAGEQYF
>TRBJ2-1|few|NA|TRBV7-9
TGTGCCAGCAGCTTAAGGCAGGGGCAGGGCAATGAGCAGTTCTTC
CASSLRQGQGNEQFF
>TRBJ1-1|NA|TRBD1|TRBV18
TGTGCCAGCTCACCAGGGACAGGGAGCCCTGAAGCTTTCTTT
CASSPGTGSPEAFF
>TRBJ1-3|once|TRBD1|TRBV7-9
TGTGCCAGCAGCTTAACAGGGGGCCGTGATACCTCTGGAAACACCATATATTTT
CASSLTGGRDTSGNTIYF
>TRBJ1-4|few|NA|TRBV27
TGTGCCAGCAGTTTACTAGGGACGGGGGAAAAACTGTTTTTT
CASSLLGTGEKLFF
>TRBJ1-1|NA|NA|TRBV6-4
TGTGCCAGCAGACTAATACGGGAGGACACTGAAGCTTTCTTT
CASRLIREDTEAFF
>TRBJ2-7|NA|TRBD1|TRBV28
TGTGCCAGCAGTTTATCCCTTCGACAGGGAAGGAGCTACGAGCAGTACTTC
CASSLSLRQGRSYEQYF
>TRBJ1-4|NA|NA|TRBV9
TGTGCCAGCAGCGTAGGTCCTGGAAATGAAAAACTGTTTTTT
CASSVGPGNEKLFF
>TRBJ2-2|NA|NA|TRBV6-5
TGTGCCAGCAGGAATGTAGGGGGTCACACCGGGGAGCTGTTTTTT
CASRNVGGHTGELFF
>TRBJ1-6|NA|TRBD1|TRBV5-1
TGCGCCAGCAGCAACCAAGGGACAGCTAATAATTCACCCCTCCACTTT
CASSNQGTANNSPLHF
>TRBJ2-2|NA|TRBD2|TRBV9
TGTGCCAGCAGCGTAGCTCAGCTAGCGGGGGGGACCGGGGAGCTGTTTTTT
CASSVAQLAGGTGELFF
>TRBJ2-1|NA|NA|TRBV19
TGTGCCAGTAGTATCCCCCGGGCTGAACAGTTCTTC
CASSIPRAEQFF
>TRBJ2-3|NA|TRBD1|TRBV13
TGTGCCAGCAGCTACCTCCGGACAGGCTACACAGATACGCAGTATTTT
CASSYLRTGYTDTQYF
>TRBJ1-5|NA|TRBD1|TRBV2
TGTGCCAGCAGACCCGACAGGGGAGGCAACCAGCCCCAGCATTTT
CASRPDRGGNQPQHF
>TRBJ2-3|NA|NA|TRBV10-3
TGTGCCATCAGTGACTTCACTTTGTTGGGGGATACGCAGTATTTT
CAISDFTLLGDTQYF
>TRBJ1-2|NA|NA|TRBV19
TGTGCCAGTAGTATTACCAGGGGAGACTATGGCTACACCTTC
CASSITRGDYGYTF
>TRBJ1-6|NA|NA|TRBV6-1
TGTGCCAGCAGACAAGCGGCGGATTCACCCCTCCACTTT
CASRQAADSPLHF
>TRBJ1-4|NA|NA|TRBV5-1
TGCGCCAGCAGCTTTTCAGGGGTGGATGAAAAACTGTTTTTT
CASSFSGVDEKLFF